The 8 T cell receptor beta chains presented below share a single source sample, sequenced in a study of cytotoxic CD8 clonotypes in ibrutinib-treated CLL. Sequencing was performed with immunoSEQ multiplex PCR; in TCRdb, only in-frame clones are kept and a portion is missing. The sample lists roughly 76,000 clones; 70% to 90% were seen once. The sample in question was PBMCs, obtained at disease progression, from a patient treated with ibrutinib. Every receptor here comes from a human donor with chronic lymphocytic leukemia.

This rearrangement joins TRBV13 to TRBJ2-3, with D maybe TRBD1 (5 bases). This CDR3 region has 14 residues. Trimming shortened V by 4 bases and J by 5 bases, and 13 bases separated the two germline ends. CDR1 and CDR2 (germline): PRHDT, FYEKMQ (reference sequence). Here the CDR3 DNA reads TGTGCCAGCAGCTCGAGACAGCCCGGAGATACGCAGTATTTT. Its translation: CASSSRQPGDTQYF.

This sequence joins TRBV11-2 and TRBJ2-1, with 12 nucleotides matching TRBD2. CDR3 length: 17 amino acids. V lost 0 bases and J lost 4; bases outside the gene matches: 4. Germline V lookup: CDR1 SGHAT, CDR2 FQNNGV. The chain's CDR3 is CASSLDLAGGPYNEQFF. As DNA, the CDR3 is TGTGCCAGCAGCTTAGATCTAGCGGGGGGGCCTTACAATGAGCAGTTCTTC.

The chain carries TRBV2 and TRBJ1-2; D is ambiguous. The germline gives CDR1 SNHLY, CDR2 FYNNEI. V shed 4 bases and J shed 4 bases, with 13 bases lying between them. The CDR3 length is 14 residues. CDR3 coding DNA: TGTGCCAGCAGTGGCTACACGGGATCCTATGGCTACACCTTC. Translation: CASSGYTGSYGYTF.

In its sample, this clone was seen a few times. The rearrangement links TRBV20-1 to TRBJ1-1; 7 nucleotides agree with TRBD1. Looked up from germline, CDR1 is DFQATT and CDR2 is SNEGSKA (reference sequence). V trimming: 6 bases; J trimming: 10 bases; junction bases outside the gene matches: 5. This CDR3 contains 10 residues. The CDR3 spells CSARGQRAFF. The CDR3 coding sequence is TGCAGTGCGAGGGGACAGCGAGCTTTCTTT.

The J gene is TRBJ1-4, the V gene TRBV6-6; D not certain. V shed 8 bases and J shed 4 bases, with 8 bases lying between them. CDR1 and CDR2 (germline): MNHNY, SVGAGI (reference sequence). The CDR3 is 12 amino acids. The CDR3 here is CASCQNNEKLFF. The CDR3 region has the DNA TGTGCCAGCTGCCAGAATAATGAAAAACTGTTTTTT.

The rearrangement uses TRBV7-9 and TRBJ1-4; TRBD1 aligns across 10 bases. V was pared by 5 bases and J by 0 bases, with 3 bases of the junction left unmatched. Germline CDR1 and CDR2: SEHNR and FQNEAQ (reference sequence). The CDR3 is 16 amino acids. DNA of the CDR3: TGTGCCAGCAGCGACGGACAGGGGGCAACTAATGAAAAACTGTTTTTT. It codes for CASSDGQGATNEKLFF.

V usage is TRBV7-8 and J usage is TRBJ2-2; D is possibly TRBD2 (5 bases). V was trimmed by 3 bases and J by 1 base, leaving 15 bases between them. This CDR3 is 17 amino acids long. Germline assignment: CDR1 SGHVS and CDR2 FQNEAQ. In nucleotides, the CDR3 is TGTGCCAGCAGCTTCTCTAGATCTAGCCAGAACACCGGGGAGCTGTTTTTT. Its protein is CASSFSRSSQNTGELFF.

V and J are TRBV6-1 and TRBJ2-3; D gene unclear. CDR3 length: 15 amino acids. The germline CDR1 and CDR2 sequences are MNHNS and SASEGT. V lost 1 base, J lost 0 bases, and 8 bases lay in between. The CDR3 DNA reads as TGTGCCAGCAGTGAAGGGGGTTTCAGCACAGATACGCAGTATTTT. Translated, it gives CASSEGGFSTDTQYF.